The rows below give T cell receptor beta chains drawn from one sample of a study of CD8+CD57+ T cells in acquired aplastic anemia. TCRdb reprocessed the reads via MiXCR and lists one record per CDR3 protein. The sample has approximately 190,000 distinct CDR3 sequences, 64% seen once. Sequencing input: sorted CD4+, CD8+, or CD8+CD57+ T cells (not recorded which) from PBMCs. Every receptor here comes from a human donor with severe aplastic anemia or a healthy control (not recorded which). Both conserved end residues are part of each CDR3. A D gene is named only where the DNA matches it firmly. Size tells how often a clone was seen (once, few, many) or the class of an expanded clone, and some rows leave it out.

>TRBJ2-5|TRBD1|TRBV6-6|-
TGTGCCAGCAGCCTACAGGGGCAAGCGGGGACAGGGGGCGAGACCCAGTACTTC
CASSLQGQAGTGGETQYF
>TRBJ1-1|-|TRBV6-6|-
TGTGCCAGCAGTACTCCAGGGGCTAACACTGAAGCTTTCTTT
CASSTPGANTEAFF
>TRBJ2-3|TRBD2|TRBV20-1|-
TGCAGTGCCACGGGACTAGCGGGTCGCACAGATACGCAGTATTTT
CSATGLAGRTDTQYF
>TRBJ1-5|-|TRBV10-3|-
TGTGCCATCAGTGACCAGGGCCAGCCCCAGCATTTT
CAISDQGQPQHF
>TRBJ2-7|-|TRBV20-1|-
TGCAGTGCAGGAACTAGGATTTTACCGTACGAGCGGTACTTC
CSAGTRILPYERYF
>TRBJ2-5|-|TRBV6-1|many
TGTGCCAGCATGGATTGGGGGCAAGAGACCCAGTACTTC
CASMDWGQETQYF
>TRBJ2-7|-|TRBV7-8|-
TGTGCCAGCAGCTCGACCAGACAGGACCTCTACGAGCAGTACTTC
CASSSTRQDLYEQYF
>TRBJ2-2|TRBD1|TRBV11-3|-
TGTGCCAGCAGCTCCGGACAGGGAACACTTTCGAACACCGGGGAGCTGTTTTTT
CASSSGQGTLSNTGELFF
>TRBJ2-2|-|TRBV2|-
TGTGCCAGCGCGGGCGCGAACACCGGGGAGCTGTTTTTT
CASAGANTGELFF
>TRBJ1-6|-|TRBV11-2|-
TGTGCCAGCAGCGTACCCAGGGCGTCACCCCTCCACTTT
CASSVPRASPLHF
>TRBJ1-4|-|TRBV3-1|-
TGTGCCAGCAGCCTACTGGGTGAAAAACTGTTTTTT
CASSLLGEKLFF
>TRBJ2-7|-|TRBV7-8|few
TGTGCCAGCAGCCGAGGGGAGAAGTACGAGCAGTACTTC
CASSRGEKYEQYF
>TRBJ1-2|-|TRBV2|few
TGTGCCAGCAGCGAACAGGTTGCCTACACCTTC
CASSEQVAYTF
>TRBJ1-4|-|TRBV19|-
TGTGCCAGTAGGGGGAATGAAAAACTGTTTTTT
CASRGNEKLFF
>TRBJ2-1|-|TRBV18|few
TGTGCCAGCTCACCACGTAATGGGAGCTCCTACAATGAGCAGTTCTTC
CASSPRNGSSYNEQFF
>TRBJ2-2|-|TRBV9|-
TGTGCCAGCAGCGTAGGGCAGGGCGCCGGGGAGCTGTTTTTT
CASSVGQGAGELFF
>TRBJ2-3|TRBD2|TRBV7-9|-
TGTGCCAGCAGCAAGGGGGCGGGAGGGGTCACAGATACGCAGTATTTT
CASSKGAGGVTDTQYF
>TRBJ2-1|-|TRBV20-1|-
TGCAGTGCCACCAACACCGGGACTCCGCAGTTCTTC
CSATNTGTPQFF
>TRBJ2-5|-|TRBV9|-
TGTGCCAGCAGCGTGGGCGGAGGGGGGGAGACCCAGTACTTC
CASSVGGGGETQYF
>TRBJ2-2|-|TRBV10-3|-
TGTGCCATCAGTGAGTCTTCAACCGGGGAGCTGTTTTTT
CAISESSTGELFF
>TRBJ1-6|-|TRBV14|-
TGTGCCAGCAGCCAAGTTGAGGGCCGGCGGGCTCTCCACTTT
CASSQVEGRRALHF
>TRBJ1-3|-|TRBV7-9|many
TGTGCCAGCAGCTATACAGGGACTGGAAACACCATATATTTT
CASSYTGTGNTIYF
>TRBJ2-7|-|TRBV19|many
TGTGCCAGTAGCTATGATGAGGAAAACGAGCAGTACTTC
CASSYDEENEQYF
>TRBJ2-7|TRBD2|TRBV6-5|-
TGTGCCAGCAGTTACTCCAAACTAGCGGGGTTATACGAGCAGTACTTC
CASSYSKLAGLYEQYF
>TRBJ2-7|-|TRBV20-1|-
TGCAGTGCTCTGGGGCGGGACGCCTACGAGCAGTACTTC
CSALGRDAYEQYF
>TRBJ2-1|-|TRBV20-1|once
TGCAGTGCTAGAAAGGGGGACACTCGCTCCTACGAGCAGTTCTTC
CSARKGDTRSYEQFF
>TRBJ2-7|TRBD1|TRBV29-1|few
TGCAGCGTTGGCTCCGCAGGGACAGCCTTTGAAGTCGAGCAGTACTTC
CSVGSAGTAFEVEQYF
>TRBJ2-5|TRBD1|TRBV7-2|-
TGTGCCAGCAGCCAAGGAGTAGGACAGGTGCACTTC
CASSQGVGQVHF